These 4 T cell receptor beta chains were all obtained from the same sample, sequenced in a study of molecular identifiers for immune sequencing clone quantification. TCRdb used MiXCR to reprocess the PCR reads, holding one entry per CDR3 protein. The sample yields roughly 50,000 distinct CDR3 sequences, just over 35% seen once. The sample consisted of naive CD8+ T cells from blood, with Jurkat cell RNA spiked in. Indicated subset: FACS-sorted CD8+CD4-CCR7+CD45RA+ naive T cells. The receptors originated from a human donor in good health. Some libraries in this study had Jurkat cell RNA spiked in.

The chain links TRBV6-5 to TRBJ2-3, with a possible D match to TRBD1 (6 bases). Germline V CDR1 and CDR2: MNHEY, SVGAGI. With 5 bases removed from V and 2 bases from J, the gap between germline ends came to 20 bases. This CDR3 is 17 amino acids long. The DNA for the CDR3 is TGTGCCAGCAGTGCGATCACGACAGGCCCAAACACAGATACGCAGTATTTT. Encoded protein: CASSAITTGPNTDTQYF.

A word on this clonotype: A read error may explain this, as a much larger clone is one base away. This sequence joins TRBV20-1 and TRBJ2-5; 9 positions match TRBD1. This CDR3 has 12 amino acids. CDR1 and CDR2 (germline): DFQATT, SNEGSKA (reference sequence). The J segment lost 9 bases and the V segment lost 6 bases, leaving 8 bases of the junction unmatched. CDR3 DNA: TGCAGTGCAAACACAGGGGGCGAGCCCCAGTACTTC. Translating gives CSANTGGEPQYF.

As concerns this clonotype: Since a much larger clone is just one base distant, this may be a read error. The rearrangement uses TRBV28 and TRBJ2-7, with D uncertain. V lost 6 bases and J lost 3, with 9 bases in between. This CDR3 has 12 residues. CDR1 is MDHEN, CDR2 SYDVKM, per germline. The CDR3 DNA is TGTGCCAGCAGATTAGGCGTCTACGAGCAGTACTTC. Translated, it gives CASRLGVYEQYF.

Concerning this clonotype itself: This clone may be a read error of a much larger clone one base away. The rearrangement links TRBV28 to TRBJ2-5, with 7 bases aligning to TRBD1. Germline V gene lookup returns CDR1 MDHEN and CDR2 SYDVKM. The CDR3 loop spans 15 amino acids. The ends lost 9 bases at V and 2 bases at J; junction bases unmatched: 12. The CDR3 region is CARSTIEGQQETQYF. The CDR3 DNA follows: TGTGCCAGAAGTACCATCGAGGGACAGCAAGAGACCCAGTACTTC.